A single sample gave rise to the 32 T cell receptor beta chains below, sequenced in a study of shared clonotypes between healthy human individuals. The repertoire was sequenced with immunoSEQ multiplex PCR; TCRdb's copy has only in-frame clones and lacks some. The sample comprises 2 million to 2.5 million clones, more than 85% of which are singletons, and approximately 0.36% rests with the top ten. Sequenced sample: naive CD4+ T cells from PBMCs. Described subset: CD45RA+ positively selected. The receptors stem from a man aged 18 to 35 in good health. Some clones in this sample may be carry-over from other donors' samples.

The chain joins TRBV4-2 to TRBJ1-4, with TRBD1 matching 8 bases. The J segment lost 0 bases and the V segment lost 3 bases, leaving 18 bases of the junction unmatched. Per the germline V gene, CDR1 is LGHNA and CDR2 is YNFKEQ. The length of the CDR3 is 21 residues. The CDR3 region is CASSHLRASTGGFATNEKLFF. The DNA of the CDR3 is TGTGCCAGCAGCCATCTTCGTGCTAGCACAGGGGGATTTGCAACTAATGAAAAACTGTTTTTT.

The chain couples TRBV4-1 to TRBJ1-5; TRBD1 aligns across 9 bases. V shed 4 bases and J 4 bases; nucleotides not matched to a gene: 2. The CDR3 extends over 14 amino acids. CDR1 is MGHRA and CDR2 is YSYEKL in the germline V gene. CDR3 nucleotides: TGCGCCAGCAGCCGGGACAGGGCAAATCAGCCCCAGCATTTT. Amino acids: CASSRDRANQPQHF.

This chain links TRBV7-3 with TRBJ2-7; the D gene could be TRBD1 or TRBD2 (5 bases each). V dropped 5 bases and J dropped 3 bases, with 17 bases sitting between them. The CDR3 is 15 amino acids. Germline V lookup: CDR1 SGHTA, CDR2 FQGTGA. CDR3 in amino acids: CASSPQTGRVYEQYF. The CDR3 bases are TGTGCCAGCAGCCCCCAAACGGGACGGGTCTACGAGCAGTACTTC.

Turning to this clone: Other DNA sequences of this sample code for an identical CDR3. The J gene is TRBJ2-7, the V gene TRBV28; no firm D call. This CDR3 has 13 amino acids. The germline CDR1 and CDR2 sequences are MDHEN and SYDVKM. The ends were cut back, 3 bases at V and 2 bases at J, with 8 bases in the middle. In DNA, the CDR3 is TGTGCCAGCAGTTTGCCGGAGACCTACGAGCAGTACTTC. Translating it yields CASSLPETYEQYF.

V and J are TRBV11-2 and TRBJ2-4; 10 bases map to TRBD2. The CDR3 sequence is 18 residues long. Germline V lookup: CDR1 SGHAT, CDR2 FQNNGV. Losses at the gene ends were 3 bases for V and 8 bases for J; bases not matched to a gene: 16. The CDR3 DNA reads as TGTGCCAGCAGCTTCATATCCGCCGGGACTAGCGCGGGGGACATTCAGTACTTC. It specifies CASSFISAGTSAGDIQYF.

This chain connects TRBV5-4 to TRBJ2-7, with TRBD1 matching 8 bases. V was pared by 0 bases and J by 3 bases, with 11 bases of the junction left unmatched. The CDR3 runs to 17 residues. From germline, CDR1 is SGHNT and CDR2 YYREEE (reference sequence). This chain's CDR3 is CASSLGGVTGALYEQYF. CDR3 DNA sequence: TGTGCCAGCAGCTTGGGGGGGGTGACAGGGGCTCTCTACGAGCAGTACTTC.

The CDR3 DNA is TGCGCCAGCAGCCAACGTACAGGGGACTACGAGCAGTACTTC. Translating it yields CASSQRTGDYEQYF. The chain carries TRBV4-3 and TRBJ2-7; 7 bases map to TRBD1. The V and J ends lost 2 bases and 3 bases, in that order; junction bases with no gene match: 4. Germline lookup yields CDR1 LGHNA and CDR2 YSLEER. The CDR3 is 14 residues long.

V and J are TRBV5-1 and TRBJ2-1, with 7 bases identical to TRBD2. Per the germline V gene, CDR1 is SGHRS and CDR2 is YFSETQ. The V segment lost 5 bases and the J segment 5 bases; nucleotides outside the gene matches: 7. The CDR3 covers 14 residues. Here the CDR3 reads CASRTGTTDNEQFF. CDR3 nucleotides: TGCGCCAGCAGGACCGGGACTACAGACAATGAGCAGTTCTTC.

CDR3 loop: CASSAGPVGGGRETQYF. The DNA of the CDR3 is TGTGCCAGCAGCGCCGGACCAGTCGGGGGAGGTCGAGAGACCCAGTACTTC. V is TRBV9 and J is TRBJ2-5, with D perhaps TRBD2 (6 bases). CDR3 length: 17 residues. Trimming cost V 3 bases and J 4 bases, with 22 bases left between them. Germline V gene lookup returns CDR1 SGDLS and CDR2 YYNGEE.

A note on this clone: Other DNA sequences from this sample encode an identical CDR3 as well. This chain connects TRBV29-1 to TRBJ2-6; D gene ambiguous. Trimming removed 5 bases at V and 2 bases at J, with 7 bases between. The germline gives CDR1 SQVTM, CDR2 ANQGSEA. CDR3 size: 13 residues. CDR3 nucleotide sequence: TGCAGCGTTCTTGGGGCTGGGGCCAACGTCCTGACTTTC. Its translation: CSVLGAGANVLTF.

J is TRBJ1-2 and V is TRBV5-1, with 8 bases matching TRBD1. Germline loops: CDR1 SGHRS, CDR2 YFSETQ. CDR3 length: 11 amino acids. J lost 8 bases, V lost 4 bases, and 1 base had no gene match. The CDR3 coding sequence is TGCGCCAGCAGCCGGGACAGGGGCTACACCTTC. Translating gives CASSRDRGYTF.

V is TRBV5-1 and J is TRBJ2-7, with D tentatively TRBD2 (6 bases). There are 15 residues in the CDR3. Germline lookup yields CDR1 SGHRS and CDR2 YFSETQ. V was trimmed by 3 bases and J by 5 bases, leaving 18 bases between them. CDR3 loop: CASSSGLGGVDEQYF. In DNA, the CDR3 is TGCGCCAGCAGCTCGGGACTTGGGGGAGTCGACGAGCAGTACTTC. Variable domain in full (rest from reference TRBV5-1 and TRBJ2-7): KAGVTQTPRYLIKTRGQQVTLSCSPISGHRSVSWYQQTPGQGLQFLFEYFSETQRNKGNFPGRFSGRQFSNSRSEMNVSTLELGDSALYLCASSSGLGGVDEQYFGPGTRLTVT.

The rearrangement joins TRBV5-1 to TRBJ1-1; the D gene is possibly TRBD1 (6 bases). The CDR3 runs to 15 residues. V was pared by 3 bases and J by 0 bases, with 12 bases between. Germline V gene data show CDR1 as SGHRS and CDR2 as YFSETQ. CDR3 sequence: CASSSQGLMNTEAFF. In nucleotides, the CDR3 is TGCGCCAGCAGCTCTCAGGGGTTAATGAACACTGAAGCTTTCTTT.

The chain is built from TRBV9 and TRBJ1-2, with 7 bases identical to TRBD1. The CDR3 sequence is 14 residues long. The germline V gene encodes CDR1 SGDLS and CDR2 YYNGEE. J gave up 12 bases and V 0 bases, and 11 bases lay outside the gene matches. The DNA for the CDR3 is TGTGCCAGCAGCGTAGCTCGGGACAGCGGGACCCACACCTTC. Its protein is CASSVARDSGTHTF.

J is TRBJ1-2 and V is TRBV27, with D perhaps matching TRBD1 (6 bases). V lost 6 bases, J lost 0 bases, and 14 bases lay in between. CDR1 and CDR2 from the germline V gene are MNHEY and SMNVEV (reference sequence). The CDR3 extends over 15 amino acids. The CDR3 coding sequence is TGTGCCAGCAGGGCGACAGGAGGGTCTAACTATGGCTACACCTTC. Amino acids: CASRATGGSNYGYTF.

The rearrangement joins TRBV6-6 to TRBJ1-1; D remains unclear. The CDR3 has 12 amino acids. V was trimmed by 6 bases and J by 1 base, leaving 6 bases between them. CDR1 MNHNY and CDR2 SVGAGI come from the germline V gene (reference sequence). CDR3 protein: CASRQRNTEAFF. The CDR3 DNA reads as TGTGCCAGCAGGCAAAGGAACACTGAAGCTTTCTTT.

This rearrangement joins TRBV29-1 to TRBJ1-5; D is unresolved. The CDR3 contains 14 residues. The germline CDR1 and CDR2 sequences are SQVTM and ANQGSEA. Trimming cost V 4 bases and J 8 bases, with 18 bases left between them. The CDR3 sequence is CSVGSGSGSKPQHF. The CDR3 nucleotides are TGCAGCGTTGGGTCTGGGTCAGGCAGTAAGCCCCAGCATTTT. Based on the CDR3 plus reference TRBV29-1 and TRBJ1-5, the full variable domain is SAVISQKPSRDICQRGTSLTIQCQVDSQVTMMFWYRQQPGQSLTLIATANQGSEATYESGFVIDKFPISRPNLTFSTLTVSNMSPEDSSIYLCSVGSGSGSKPQHFGDGTRLSIL.

The chain uses TRBV28 and TRBJ1-3; D remains unclear. V was pared by 4 bases and J by 0 bases, with 4 bases between. CDR1 and CDR2 from the germline V gene are MDHEN and SYDVKM. The CDR3 contains 13 residues. The CDR3 here is CASSWASGNTIYF. In DNA form, the CDR3 reads TGTGCCAGCAGTTGGGCCTCTGGAAACACCATATATTTT.

This clone was observed once. The chain combines TRBV27 with TRBJ2-6; D may be TRBD2 (5 bases). CDR3 length: 14 residues. Germline V lookup: CDR1 MNHEY, CDR2 SMNVEV (reference sequence). The V and J ends lost 6 bases and 0 bases respectively, with 6 bases between them. In nucleotides, the CDR3 is TGTGCCAGCAGAGCGGTCTCTGGGGCCAACGTCCTGACTTTC. Translated, it gives CASRAVSGANVLTF.

The chain recombines TRBV7-8 with TRBJ2-3; no clear D gene. CDR3 length: 13 amino acids. Trimming removed 5 bases at V and 0 bases at J, with 6 bases between. Germline lookup yields CDR1 SGHVS and CDR2 FQNEAQ. CDR3 DNA sequence: TGTGCCAGCAGCCCGCCTAGCACAGATACGCAGTATTTT. Translated, it gives CASSPPSTDTQYF.

The V call is TRBV27, the J call TRBJ2-6, with TRBD2 identical over 9 bases. The V and J ends lost 8 bases and 11 bases, in that order; junction bases with no gene match: 13. Germline V lookup: CDR1 MNHEY, CDR2 SMNVEV (reference sequence). CDR3 length: 15 residues. The CDR3 region is CASGLGRSGRYVLTF. The CDR3 region has the DNA TGTGCCAGCGGACTTGGGAGAAGCGGGAGGTACGTCCTGACTTTC.

This chain connects TRBV5-8 to TRBJ2-7; D gene unclear. The CDR3 totals 11 residues. The ends were cut back, 3 bases at V and 7 bases at J, with 8 bases in the middle. The germline V gene encodes CDR1 SGHTS and CDR2 YDEGEE. The CDR3 loop reads CASSSYWEQYF. The CDR3 DNA reads TGTGCCAGCAGCTCGTACTGGGAGCAGTACTTC.

This chain links TRBV30 with TRBJ1-5; D possibly corresponds to TRBD1 (6 bases). V lost 1 base and J lost 6, with 10 bases in between. The CDR3 covers 13 residues. The V gene's germline CDR1 is GTSNPN and CDR2 SVGIG (reference sequence). CDR3 coding DNA: TGTGCCTGGAGTGAGACAGGTGGTCAGCCCCAGCATTTT. Encoded protein: CAWSETGGQPQHF.

The J gene is TRBJ1-2, the V gene TRBV2; 7 positions agree with TRBD1. Germline CDR1 and CDR2: SNHLY and FYNNEI. The CDR3 sequence is 14 residues long. In DNA, the CDR3 is TGTGTAAGGGGGCCCCCGGGGGGAAACTATGGCTACACCTTC. Protein sequence: CVRGPPGGNYGYTF.

About this clone: Additional DNA sequences in this sample encode the identical CDR3. V gene TRBV18 combines with J gene TRBJ2-7; D is unclear. Germline CDR1 reads KGHSH; CDR2 reads LQKENI. Trimming left V 1 base short and J 1 base short, with 5 bases between. There are 13 residues in the CDR3. The chain's CDR3 is CASSPRSSYEQYF. The CDR3 DNA is TGTGCCAGCTCACCACGCAGTTCCTACGAGCAGTACTTC. Looking up the rest from reference TRBV18 and TRBJ2-7 gives the full variable domain: NAGVMQNPRHLVRRRGQEARLRCSPMKGHSHVYWYRQLPEEGLKFMVYLQKENIIDESGMPKERFSAEFPKEGPSILRIQQVVRGDSAAYFCASSPRSSYEQYFGPGTRLTVT.

The chain uses TRBV28 and TRBJ1-2; D may be TRBD1 (6 bases). The CDR3 runs to 14 residues. Germline CDR1 and CDR2: MDHEN and SYDVKM. V lost 11 bases and J 7 bases, leaving 23 bases between the germline ends. The CDR3 nucleotides read TGTGCCTGCCTAATGGGAGGGGGAAATCCTGGCTACACCTTC. It specifies CACLMGGGNPGYTF.

V usage is TRBV4-2 and J usage is TRBJ2-7, with a weak D call TRBD2 (7 bases). This CDR3 region has 16 residues. Trimming stripped 2 bases from V and 3 bases from J, with 17 bases between. The germline V gene encodes CDR1 LGHNA and CDR2 YNFKEQ. CDR3 DNA sequence: TGTGCCAGCAGCCAAATGGGGGGGCTACTAATCTACGAGCAGTACTTC. This sequence encodes CASSQMGGLLIYEQYF.

Only one count was recorded for this clone. V and J are TRBV5-8 and TRBJ2-1; no clear D gene. CDR1 and CDR2 (germline): SGHTS, YDEGEE. Trimming took 4 bases from V and 6 from J, leaving 11 bases between them. The CDR3 is 13 residues long. Written as DNA, the CDR3 is TGTGCCAGCAGCCACCTCTCGTCCAATGAGCAGTTCTTC. It is translated as CASSHLSSNEQFF.

Remarks on this clone: The same CDR3 arises from other DNA sequences in this sample as well. V usage is TRBV28 and J usage is TRBJ2-7; 9 nucleotides match TRBD1. CDR3 length equals 14 residues. CDR1 is MDHEN, CDR2 SYDVKM, per germline. V lost 6 bases to trimming and J lost 4 bases; unmatched junction nucleotides: 7. The CDR3: CASRPGQGFYEQYF. CDR3 DNA: TGTGCCAGCAGACCGGGACAGGGATTTTACGAGCAGTACTTC.

In this sample, this clone turned up once. In the same sample, other DNA sequences code for this CDR3. In nucleotides, the CDR3 is TGTGCCAGCAGTGAATTAGGAGAGCAGTACTTC. It translates to CASSELGEQYF. The chain links TRBV2 to TRBJ2-7; D is unclear. The V end lost 2 bases, the J end lost 7 bases, and 6 bases lay between the germline ends. This CDR3 has 11 residues. Per the germline V gene, CDR1 is SNHLY and CDR2 is FYNNEI.

Details on this clone: Other DNA variants within this sample encode the same CDR3. The genes are TRBV10-3 and TRBJ2-7, with 10 bases that match TRBD2. Germline V gene data show CDR1 as ENHRY and CDR2 as SYGVKD. CDR3 size: 13 residues. The V gene end was trimmed by 6 bases and the J gene end by 5 bases; junction bases not matched to a gene: 4. CDR3 sequence (DNA): TGTGCCATCAGAGCGGGAGGGCTCCACGAGCAGTACTTC. This gives the protein CAIRAGGLHEQYF.

The V and J genes are TRBV6-5 and TRBJ2-1; TRBD2 agrees at 8 bases. This CDR3 contains 11 residues. CDR1 is MNHEY, CDR2 SVGAGI, per germline. J gave up 7 bases and V 7 bases, and 0 bases lay outside the gene matches. The CDR3 DNA sequence: TGTGCCAGCATAGCGGGAAATGAGCAGTTCTTC. It encodes CASIAGNEQFF.